A selection of T cell receptor beta chains follows, all from one sample in a study of cytomegalovirus exposure and HLA in healthy donors. TCRdb's copy holds only in-frame clones and misses some; the assay was immunoSEQ multiplex PCR. The profile shows tens of thousands of clones, 70% to 80% of them singletons. Material: PBMCs. Receptors were obtained from a man aged 30-40 years in good health and CMV-seronegative. CDR3s include the opening cysteine and the closing phenylalanine or tryptophan. Fields, in order: D gene, J gene, V gene, CDR3 DNA, CDR3 protein. The D gene is left open where the match is weak.

TRBD2	TRBJ2-3	TRBV13	TGTGCCAGCAGCCCGACTAGCGGGGGATTCCACACAGATACGCAGTATTTT	CASSPTSGGFHTDTQYF
TRBD1	TRBJ2-1	TRBV7-2	TGTGCCAGCAGCTCCCGACAGGGGGGGAGGGATGAGCAGTTCTTC	CASSSRQGGRDEQFF
TRBD2	TRBJ2-1	TRBV13	TGTGCCAGCAGCTCGGTGGGACTAGCGGGGGGATACAATGAGCAGTTCTTC	CASSSVGLAGGYNEQFF
.	TRBJ2-1	TRBV5-4	TGTGCCAGCAGCGCCGGAGACAGCAACAATGAGCAGTTCTTC	CASSAGDSNNEQFF
TRBD2	TRBJ2-5	TRBV7-6	TGTGCCAGCAACCCTAAGCGGGGGGCCTGGGAGACCCAGTACTTC	CASNPKRGAWETQYF
.	TRBJ1-1	TRBV7-9	TGTGCCAGCAGCCCCATGAGTGGCACTGAAGCTTTCTTT	CASSPMSGTEAFF
.	TRBJ2-2	TRBV4-1	TGCGCCAGCAGCCAATTGACGGGCACCGGGGAGCTGTTTTTT	CASSQLTGTGELFF
TRBD1	TRBJ1-2	TRBV4-3	TGCGCCAGCAGCCAAGACCAGGGGGCGCGGTTCTATGGCTACACCTTC	CASSQDQGARFYGYTF
TRBD2	TRBJ2-3	TRBV30	TGTGCCTGGAGTACCGGCGGGGGGGATCTAGGGGATACGCAGTATTTT	CAWSTGGGDLGDTQYF
.	TRBJ2-7	TRBV7-2	TGTGCTACGGCTGGGCTCACCTACGAGCAGTACTTC	CATAGLTYEQYF
TRBD1	TRBJ2-7	TRBV18	TGTGCCAGCTCCCCCGGGACAGGGGGCGAGCAGTACTTC	CASSPGTGGEQYF
TRBD1	TRBJ1-2	TRBV19	TGTGCCAGTAGGAATAGGGACAGGACTTTAAGTGGCTACACCTTC	CASRNRDRTLSGYTF
TRBD1	TRBJ2-7	TRBV6-1	TGTGCCAGCGGAAGCCAGACAGGGGCCCCCTACGAGCAGTACTTC	CASGSQTGAPYEQYF
TRBD1	TRBJ1-2	TRBV27	TGTGCCAGCAGTTTTCAGGGGGCAGAGTATGGCTACACCTTC	CASSFQGAEYGYTF
.	TRBJ2-7	TRBV27	TGTGCCAGCAGCTTATCAGAGCCAAGTAGCTACGAGCAGTACTTC	CASSLSEPSSYEQYF
TRBD2	TRBJ2-3	TRBV18	TGTGCCAGCTCACCAGCGACTAGCGGGAGGGGTGATACGCAGTATTTT	CASSPATSGRGDTQYF
TRBD1	TRBJ2-5	TRBV11-2	TGTGCCAGCAGCAACCGACAGGGGACCGGCCCAGAGACCCAGTACTTC	CASSNRQGTGPETQYF
TRBD1	TRBJ1-6	TRBV9	TGTGCCAGCAGCGTAGAAGTGACAGGGGGGCATTCACCCCTCCACTTT	CASSVEVTGGHSPLHF
.	TRBJ1-1	TRBV7-9	TGTGCCAGCAGCCTAGTATCGGACACTGAAGCTTTCTTT	CASSLVSDTEAFF
.	TRBJ1-2	TRBV5-4	TGTGCCAGCACCCACGGGGGGGACTATGGCTACACCTTC	CASTHGGDYGYTF
.	TRBJ1-3	TRBV11-2	TGTGCCAGCAAGGGACTCTCCCGTCTCACTGGAAACACCATATATTTT	CASKGLSRLTGNTIYF
TRBD1	TRBJ1-2	TRBV2	TGTGCCAGCAGTGAGACAGGGCTCTATGGCTACACCTTC	CASSETGLYGYTF
TRBD1	TRBJ1-4	TRBV7-2	TGTGCCAGCAGCTTAGAGTTCAACAGGGGAGAAAAACTGTTTTTT	CASSLEFNRGEKLFF
.	TRBJ1-4	TRBV7-2	TGTGCCAGCAGTGCAGGGGACGCAACTAATGAAAAACTGTTTTTT	CASSAGDATNEKLFF
.	TRBJ1-2	TRBV11-2	TGTGCCAGCAGCTCTGAGACTGGGTACTATGGCTACACCTTC	CASSSETGYYGYTF
TRBD2	TRBJ2-7	TRBV10-3	TGTGCCATCAGTGAGACTACCTCTAGCGGGAGGGCCTACGAGCAGTACTTC	CAISETTSSGRAYEQYF
.	TRBJ2-1	TRBV7-2	TGTGCCAGCAGCTTAGTGGGGACTCCGACTTACAATGAGCAGTTCTTC	CASSLVGTPTYNEQFF
.	TRBJ2-2	TRBV11-3	TGTGCCAGCAGCCCTTCGAGGACCGGGGAGCTGTTTTTT	CASSPSRTGELFF
.	TRBJ2-1	TRBV11-2	TGTGCCAGCAGCTTAGCGTACCTCCAGAGGAGTGAGCAGTTCTTC	CASSLAYLQRSEQFF
.	TRBJ1-5	TRBV25-1	TGTGCCAGCAGATCGGTAATCTTGGCCCAGCATTTT	CASRSVILAQHF
.	TRBJ1-6	TRBV5-1	TGCGCCAGCAGCTTGGTTGGAGGGAAGGAATCACCCCTCCACTTT	CASSLVGGKESPLHF
.	TRBJ1-1	TRBV14	TGTGCCAGCAGCCAAGATATCTACAGTGAAGCTTTCTTT	CASSQDIYSEAFF
TRBD1	TRBJ1-1	TRBV6-5	TGTGCCAGCAGCCGACAGGGGCCCTGTGAAGCTTTCTTT	CASSRQGPCEAFF
.	TRBJ1-5	TRBV6-5	TGTGCCAGCAGTTTAACAGGGACCGGCAATCAGCCCCAGCATTTT	CASSLTGTGNQPQHF
.	TRBJ1-1	TRBV7-9	TGTTCCAGCAGCTTGGCGGGAGGGGGGCCGTTCACTGAAGCTTTCTTT	CSSSLAGGGPFTEAFF
.	TRBJ2-5	TRBV5-1	TGCGCCAGCAGCTTGGCCCACCCGAGGGGGGAGACCCAGTACTTC	CASSLAHPRGETQYF
.	TRBJ2-1	TRBV2	TGTGCCAGCAGTGCCTCCTACGGTGAGCAGTTCTTC	CASSASYGEQFF
TRBD2	TRBJ2-1	TRBV2	TGTGCCAGCAGTGCCAATCTAGCGGGGGGGAACAATGAGCAGTTCTTC	CASSANLAGGNNEQFF
.	TRBJ2-3	TRBV7-9	TGTGCCAGCAGCTTAGGGGGGACATCAGCGGATACGCAGTATTTT	CASSLGGTSADTQYF
.	TRBJ1-2	TRBV4-1	TGCGCCAGCAGCCAAGTTTCGGGCTATGGCTACACCTTC	CASSQVSGYGYTF
TRBD1	TRBJ2-7	TRBV15	TGTGCCACCAGCAGTCCGGGACAGGGTTACGAGCAGTACTTC	CATSSPGQGYEQYF